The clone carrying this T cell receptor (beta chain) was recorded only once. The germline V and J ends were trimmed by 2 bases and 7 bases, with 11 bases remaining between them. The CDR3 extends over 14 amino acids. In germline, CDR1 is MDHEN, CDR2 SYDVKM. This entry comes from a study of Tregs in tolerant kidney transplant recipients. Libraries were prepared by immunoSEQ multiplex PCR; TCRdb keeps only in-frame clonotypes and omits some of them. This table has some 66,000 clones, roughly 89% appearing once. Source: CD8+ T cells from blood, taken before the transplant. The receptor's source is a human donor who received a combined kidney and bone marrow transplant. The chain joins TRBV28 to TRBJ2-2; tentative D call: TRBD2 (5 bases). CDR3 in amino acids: CASSLGRGGGELFF. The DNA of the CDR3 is TGTGCCAGCAGTTTAGGGCGTGGAGGCGGGGAGCTGTTTTTT. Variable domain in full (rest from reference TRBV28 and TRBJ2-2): DVKVTQSSRYLVKRTGEKVFLECVQDMDHENMFWYRQDPGLGLRLIYFSYDVKMKEKGDIPEGYSVSREKKERFSLILESASTNQTSMYLCASSLGRGGGELFFGEGSRLTVL.